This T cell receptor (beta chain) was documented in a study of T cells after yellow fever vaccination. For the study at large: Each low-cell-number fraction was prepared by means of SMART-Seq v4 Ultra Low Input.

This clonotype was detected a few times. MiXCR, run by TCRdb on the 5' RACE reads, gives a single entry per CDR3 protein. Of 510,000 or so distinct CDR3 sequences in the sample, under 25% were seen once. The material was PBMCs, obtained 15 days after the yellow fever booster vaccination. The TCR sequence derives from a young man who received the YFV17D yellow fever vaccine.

The CDR3 nucleotides read TGTGCCAGCAGTGTAGGGGGGATTACGGAGCAGTTCTTC. Residues: CASSVGGITEQFF. The chain is built from TRBV25-1 and TRBJ2-1; D may be TRBD1 or TRBD2 (6 bases each). The CDR3 sequence is 13 residues long. Germline values: CDR1 MGHDK, CDR2 SYGVNS. The V and J ends lost 4 bases and 10 bases respectively, with 14 bases between them.